The 32 T cell receptor beta chains given below trace back to one sample, sequenced in a study of identifying expanded T cells in peripheral blood. TCRdb's table, derived via immunoSEQ multiplex PCR, lists solely in-frame clones and lacks some. Of 75,000 to 100,000 clones listed, roughly 90% are singletons. What was sequenced was blood. The receptors here all came from a person between 18 and 69 years old in good health.

V gene TRBV30 combines with J gene TRBJ1-6, with D uncertain. CDR3 length: 15 residues. Germline V CDR1 and CDR2: GTSNPN, SVGIG (reference sequence). V was cut by 1 base and J by 6 bases, with 13 bases left in between. The CDR3 here is CAWSARLLRNSPLHF. CDR3 sequence (DNA): TGTGCCTGGAGTGCCCGACTACTGCGTAATTCACCCCTCCACTTT.

The chain has TRBV7-2 and TRBJ2-7; the D gene is possibly TRBD1 (5 bases). Per germline, CDR1 SGHTA and CDR2 FQGNSA. The CDR3 length is 16 residues. V was clipped by 5 bases and J by 2 bases, with 19 bases between them. CDR3 sequence (DNA): TGTGCCAGCAGCCCCCCCGGACATCGTCTGGCCTACGAGCAGTACTTC. This gives the protein CASSPPGHRLAYEQYF. Full variable domain (outside the CDR3, taken from reference TRBV7-2 and TRBJ2-7): GAGVSQSPSNKVTEKGKDVELRCDPISGHTALYWYRQSLGQGLEFLIYFQGNSAPDKSGLPSDRFSAERTGGSVSTLTIQRTQQEDSAVYLCASSPPGHRLAYEQYFGPGTRLTVT.

This chain uses TRBV30 with TRBJ2-1; D possibly corresponds to TRBD2 (7 bases). The CDR3 sequence is 14 residues long. Germline V gene sequence: CDR1 GTSNPN, CDR2 SVGIG (reference sequence). V dropped 2 bases and J dropped 3 bases, with 11 bases sitting between them. The CDR3 region is CAWSRGGFYNEQFF. CDR3 bases: TGTGCCTGGAGTCGCGGGGGCTTCTACAATGAGCAGTTCTTC. The full variable domain, completed using reference TRBV30 and TRBJ2-1, is SQTIHQWPATLVQPVGSPLSLECTVEGTSNPNLYWYRQAAGRGLQLLFYSVGIGQISSEVPQNLSASRPQDRQFILSSKKLLLSDSGFYLCAWSRGGFYNEQFFGPGTRLTVL.

The chain couples TRBV27 to TRBJ1-2; D may be TRBD1 (6 bases). Germline V CDR1 and CDR2: MNHEY, SMNVEV (reference sequence). This CDR3 is 13 amino acids long. V dropped 5 bases and J dropped 8 bases, with 15 bases sitting between them. The CDR3 DNA reads TGTGCCAGCAGTGCAAGGGGGTGGAAAGGCTACACCTTC. It yields the protein CASSARGWKGYTF.

The chain couples TRBV2 to TRBJ2-2; TRBD1 might be the D (7 bases). The CDR3 spans 14 residues. The germline V gene has CDR1 SNHLY and CDR2 FYNNEI. Trimming took 8 bases from V and 1 from J, leaving 11 bases between them. The CDR3 region is CASWRDRNTGELFF. The CDR3 DNA sequence: TGTGCCAGCTGGCGGGACAGGAACACCGGGGAGCTGTTTTTT.

The table lists this clone with a count of one. The rearrangement joins TRBV5-1 to TRBJ2-3; no clear D gene. CDR3 length: 15 residues. Germline assignment: CDR1 SGHRS and CDR2 YFSETQ. Trimming took off 3 bases at V and 1 base at J, with 12 bases between the two ends. CDR3 bases: TGCGCCAGCAGCTCGACGGGCGGTGGCACAGATACGCAGTATTTT. This translates into CASSSTGGGTDTQYF.

The chain carries TRBV5-1 and TRBJ1-6; tentatively, D is TRBD1 (5 bases). Germline assignment: CDR1 SGHRS and CDR2 YFSETQ. With 5 bases removed from V and 0 bases from J, the gap between germline ends came to 15 bases. CDR3 length: 17 amino acids. CDR3 DNA: TGCGCCAGCAGTCTGGGGGTGCCCAGCTCCTATAATTCACCCCTCCACTTT. It translates to CASSLGVPSSYNSPLHF. Based on the CDR3 plus reference TRBV5-1 and TRBJ1-6, the full variable domain is KAGVTQTPRYLIKTRGQQVTLSCSPISGHRSVSWYQQTPGQGLQFLFEYFSETQRNKGNFPGRFSGRQFSNSRSEMNVSTLELGDSALYLCASSLGVPSSYNSPLHFGNGTRLTVT.

This clone was picked up one time. The chain is built from TRBV6-1 and TRBJ2-7; D not resolved. CDR1 and CDR2 from the germline V gene are MNHNS and SASEGT. V was cut by 9 bases and J by 4 bases, with 16 bases left in between. The CDR3 is made up of 13 amino acids. The CDR3 reads CASARTGGYEQYF. The CDR3 bases are TGTGCCAGTGCACGGACGGGTGGGTACGAGCAGTACTTC.

V and J are TRBV7-2 and TRBJ1-3; tentatively, D is TRBD1 (6 bases). Germline V gives CDR1 SGHTA, CDR2 FQGNSA. Trimming cost V 5 bases and J 0 bases, with 14 bases left between them. This CDR3 has 16 amino acids. The CDR3 DNA is TGTGCCAGCAGCCCGAGACAGGCTAGCTCTGGAAACACCATATATTTT. Protein product: CASSPRQASSGNTIYF.

V gene TRBV19 combines with J gene TRBJ2-2; 13 bases are a match to TRBD2. Losses at the gene ends were 4 bases for V and 5 bases for J; bases not matched to a gene: 1. Germline V lookup: CDR1 LNHDA, CDR2 SQIVND (reference sequence). The CDR3 length is 15 residues. CDR3 DNA sequence: TGTGCCAGTAGTAGGGGACTAGCGGGGACCGGGGAGCTGTTTTTT. This gives the protein CASSRGLAGTGELFF.

This clone was observed once. The J gene is TRBJ1-3, the V gene TRBV2; 7 bases are shared with TRBD1. Germline V gene lookup returns CDR1 SNHLY and CDR2 FYNNEI. This CDR3 region has 16 residues. V lost 1 base to trimming and J lost 0 bases; unmatched junction nucleotides: 3. CDR3 DNA sequence: TGTGCCAGCAGTGAAGACAGGGGCGCCTCTGGAAACACCATATATTTT. Translating it yields CASSEDRGASGNTIYF. The full variable domain, with the rest looked up from reference TRBV2 and TRBJ1-3, is EPEVTQTPSHQVTQMGQEVILRCVPISNHLYFYWYRQILGQKVEFLVSFYNNEISEKSEIFDDQFSVERPDGSNFTLKIRSTKLEDSAMYFCASSEDRGASGNTIYFGEGSWLTVV.

The chain links TRBV7-2 to TRBJ2-1; 7 nucleotides match TRBD2. The V gene end was trimmed by 4 bases and the J gene end by 7 bases; junction bases not matched to a gene: 13. Per the germline V gene, CDR1 is SGHTA and CDR2 is FQGNSA. CDR3 length: 16 residues. The chain's CDR3 is CASSSTLAALGNEQFF. CDR3 nucleotide sequence: TGTGCCAGCAGCTCCACCCTAGCGGCTCTCGGGAATGAGCAGTTCTTC.

CDR3 sequence: CASCRTGYYGYTF. For the CDR3, the DNA is TGTGCCAGCTGCAGAACAGGGTACTATGGCTACACCTTC. The chain combines TRBV28 with TRBJ1-2; TRBD1 might be the D (6 bases). V was trimmed by 8 bases and J by 3 bases, leaving 13 bases between them. This CDR3 has 13 residues. Looked up from germline, CDR1 is MDHEN and CDR2 is SYDVKM.

This sequence joins TRBV27 and TRBJ1-5, with TRBD1 matching over 7 bases. Germline V CDR1 and CDR2: MNHEY, SMNVEV (reference sequence). V lost 6 bases to trimming and J lost 5 bases; unmatched junction nucleotides: 7. The CDR3 runs 14 residues. CDR3 in DNA: TGTGCCAGCAGCCAACAGGGGAGATATCAGCCCCAGCATTTT. This translates into CASSQQGRYQPQHF.

The chain has TRBV11-2 and TRBJ1-6; D ambiguous. The CDR3 contains 13 residues. Trimming stripped 4 bases from V and 9 bases from J, with 10 bases between. Germline V gene sequence: CDR1 SGHAT, CDR2 FQNNGV. Here the CDR3 DNA reads TGTGCCAGCAGCTCAGCCACAGCTTCACCCCTCCACTTT. This encodes CASSSATASPLHF.

V and J are TRBV28 and TRBJ2-1, with 11 bases lining up with TRBD2. V was clipped by 7 bases and J by 5 bases; unmatched bases: 10. There are 16 residues in the CDR3. Germline CDR1 and CDR2: MDHEN and SYDVKM. The CDR3 sequence: CASMVSGTSGNNEQFF. The CDR3, as DNA: TGTGCCAGCATGGTGTCCGGGACTAGCGGAAACAATGAGCAGTTCTTC.

With respect to this clone: Within the sample, other DNA sequences also encode this same CDR3. The chain combines TRBV6-5 with TRBJ1-3; D uncertain. V lost 0 bases and J 0 bases, leaving 3 bases between the germline ends. The CDR3 runs 14 residues. Germline assignment: CDR1 MNHEY and CDR2 SVGAGI. The CDR3 is CASSYSHSGNTIYF. The CDR3 DNA reads as TGTGCCAGCAGTTACTCCCACTCTGGAAACACCATATATTTT.

This sequence joins TRBV27 and TRBJ1-1; the D gene is possibly TRBD1 (5 bases). Germline CDR1 is MNHEY and CDR2 is SMNVEV (reference sequence). The CDR3 consists of 13 residues. V lost 6 bases to trimming and J lost 1 base, with 9 bases between them. DNA of the CDR3: TGTGCCAGCAGCCGACAGCGGAACACTGAAGCTTTCTTT. Protein: CASSRQRNTEAFF.

The chain links TRBV5-1 to TRBJ2-7; 7 bases match TRBD1. The CDR3 length is 15 residues. The junction had 11 bases not matched to a gene; V was cut back by 4 bases and J by 4 bases. CDR1 SGHRS and CDR2 YFSETQ come from the germline V gene. CDR3 coding DNA: TGCGCCAGCAGCAAGACAGGGTCTGTGGAGTACGAGCAGTACTTC. It is translated as CASSKTGSVEYEQYF.

The chain carries TRBV27 and TRBJ2-7; no clear D gene. Germline CDR1 is MNHEY and CDR2 is SMNVEV (reference sequence). There are 15 residues in the CDR3. Trimming left V 5 bases short and J 2 bases short, with 16 bases between. The CDR3 DNA is TGTGCCAGCAGTCCCCGCCCAGACGGAACCTACGAGCAGTACTTC. As protein: CASSPRPDGTYEQYF.

This rearrangement joins TRBV5-1 to TRBJ1-1, with 9 bases aligning to TRBD1. CDR3 size: 17 residues. Germline trimming cut 3 bases from V and 0 bases from J; bases unmatched to any gene: 9. Germline V gene lookup returns CDR1 SGHRS and CDR2 YFSETQ. The chain's CDR3 is CASSSRPGTGMNTEAFF. The CDR3 coding sequence is TGCGCCAGCAGCTCGCGCCCCGGGACAGGGATGAACACTGAAGCTTTCTTT.

The chain is built from TRBV7-2 and TRBJ2-5; D gene uncertain. V lost 4 bases and J lost 2, with 17 bases in between. CDR3 length: 16 amino acids. Germline V lookup: CDR1 SGHTA, CDR2 FQGNSA. The CDR3 reads CASSSFPLMVQETQYF. CDR3 DNA sequence: TGTGCCAGCAGCTCGTTTCCACTGATGGTACAAGAGACCCAGTACTTC.

The chain has TRBV19 and TRBJ2-3, with 8 positions matching TRBD2. Trimming cost V 5 bases and J 4 bases; bases outside gene matches: 14. The CDR3 is made up of 17 amino acids. Germline V gives CDR1 LNHDA, CDR2 SQIVND (reference sequence). The chain's CDR3 is CASSQLRSGSLPDTQYF. The CDR3 region has the DNA TGTGCCAGTAGTCAACTTCGAAGCGGGAGCTTACCAGATACGCAGTATTTT. The full variable domain, completed using reference TRBV19 and TRBJ2-3, is DGGITQSPKYLFRKEGQNVTLSCEQNLNHDAMYWYRQDPGQGLRLIYYSQIVNDFQKGDIAEGYSVSREKKESFPLTVTSAQKNPTAFYLCASSQLRSGSLPDTQYFGPGTRLTVL.

V usage is TRBV27 and J usage is TRBJ1-6; no reliable D call. Germline loops: CDR1 MNHEY, CDR2 SMNVEV (reference sequence). The CDR3 spans 13 residues. Trimming removed 3 bases from V and 6 bases from J, with 6 bases in between. The CDR3 is CASSFQLNSPLHF. CDR3 bases: TGTGCCAGCAGTTTCCAACTTAATTCACCCCTCCACTTT.

The chain couples TRBV5-4 to TRBJ2-7; D ambiguous. CDR1 and CDR2 from the germline V gene are SGHNT and YYREEE (reference sequence). V lost 1 base and J 0 bases, leaving 8 bases between the germline ends. This CDR3 has 14 amino acids. This CDR3 reads CASSLSDGSYEQYF. CDR3 DNA sequence: TGTGCCAGCAGCTTGAGTGACGGCTCCTACGAGCAGTACTTC. Complete variable domain (other parts from reference TRBV5-4 and TRBJ2-7): ETGVTQSPTHLIKTRGQQVTLRCSSQSGHNTVSWYQQALGQGPQFIFQYYREEENGRGNFPPRFSGLQFPNYSSELNVNALELDDSALYLCASSLSDGSYEQYFGPGTRLTVT.

This chain connects TRBV2 to TRBJ2-3, with TRBD2 as a possible D gene (6 bases). V shed 6 bases and J shed 1 base, with 17 bases lying between them. The germline CDR1 and CDR2 sequences are SNHLY and FYNNEI. This CDR3 contains 16 residues. The CDR3 is CASRGFVGGGTDTQYF. The DNA for the CDR3 is TGTGCCAGCAGGGGTTTTGTGGGCGGGGGCACAGATACGCAGTATTTT.

The chain uses TRBV28 and TRBJ2-7, with 9 bases lining up with TRBD1. This CDR3 is built from 17 residues. The germline V gene has CDR1 MDHEN and CDR2 SYDVKM. Trimming at V came to 5 bases and at J to 6 bases, leaving 17 bases not matched to a gene. CDR3 protein: CASSPRQGVSPSVEQYF. The CDR3 nucleotides are TGTGCCAGCAGTCCCCGACAGGGGGTCTCGCCTAGTGTCGAGCAGTACTTC.

The chain recombines TRBV28 with TRBJ2-7; D is possibly TRBD1 or TRBD2 (5 bases each). V dropped 5 bases and J dropped 4 bases, with 27 bases sitting between them. The CDR3 covers 18 residues. Germline loops: CDR1 MDHEN, CDR2 SYDVKM. This chain's CDR3 is CASSPASGPLIGSYEQYF. The CDR3 nucleotides read TGTGCCAGCAGTCCGGCCTCGGGGCCCCTAATCGGATCTTACGAGCAGTACTTC.

The V call is TRBV7-9, the J call TRBJ1-1, with D possibly TRBD1 on 6 matching bases. Trimming stripped 2 bases from V and 10 bases from J, with 11 bases between. The CDR3 totals 12 residues. CDR1 is SEHNR, CDR2 FQNEAQ, per germline (reference sequence). CDR3 bases: TGTGCCAGCAGCTTATCGGGGGGGCGAGCTTTCTTT. This gives the protein CASSLSGGRAFF. Supplemented by reference TRBV7-9 and TRBJ1-1, the full variable domain reads DTGVSQNPRHKITKRGQNVTFRCDPISEHNRLYWYRQTLGQGPEFLTYFQNEAQLEKSRLLSDRFSAERPKGSFSTLEIQRTEQGDSAMYLCASSLSGGRAFFGQGTRLTVV.

The chain links TRBV5-8 to TRBJ2-3; 7 nucleotides align to TRBD2. The CDR3 loop spans 13 amino acids. Losses at the gene ends were 4 bases for V and 3 bases for J; bases not matched to a gene: 2. Germline CDR1 reads SGHTS; CDR2 reads YDEGEE. The CDR3 DNA follows: TGTGCCAGCAGCAGGGGAGGGACAGATACGCAGTATTTT. It yields the protein CASSRGGTDTQYF.

V gene TRBV29-1 combines with J gene TRBJ2-7, with D perhaps matching TRBD1 (6 bases). Germline-derived CDR1 and CDR2 are SQVTM and ANQGSEA. This CDR3 is 13 amino acids long. Trimming cost V 4 bases and J 7 bases, with 17 bases left between them. CDR3 DNA: TGCAGCGTTGGGGGCAGGGGTCTTAGGGAGCAGTACTTC. It specifies CSVGGRGLREQYF.

This clone appeared a single time. The V call is TRBV19, the J call TRBJ1-2, with a weak D call TRBD1 (6 bases). Trimming removed 6 bases at V and 8 bases at J, with 13 bases between. The CDR3 runs 12 residues. From germline, CDR1 is LNHDA and CDR2 SQIVND (reference sequence). The CDR3: CASSRQEGGYTF. Written as DNA, the CDR3 is TGTGCCAGTAGCCGACAGGAAGGAGGCTACACCTTC. The whole variable domain, remainder taken from reference TRBV19 and TRBJ1-2, is DGGITQSPKYLFRKEGQNVTLSCEQNLNHDAMYWYRQDPGQGLRLIYYSQIVNDFQKGDIAEGYSVSREKKESFPLTVTSAQKNPTAFYLCASSRQEGGYTFGSGTRLTVV.